This T cell receptor (beta chain) was identified in a study of OX40 agonist ivuxolimab in advanced cancers. Regarding the study as a whole: Relative to CD4+ cells, CD8+ T cells on average had more expanded clones.

A remark on this clone: Its antigen remains unknown.

The method was immunoSEQ multiplex PCR; TCRdb's version includes in-frame clones alone and lacks a portion of them. The sample includes around 37,000 clones, roughly 85% of them seen just once. This CDR3 region has 14 residues. Trimming stripped 7 bases from V and 5 bases from J, with 15 bases between. Per the germline V gene, CDR1 is ENHRY and CDR2 is SYGVKD. The TCR originated in an adult with an advanced solid tumor such as melanoma, head and neck, liver or kidney cancer. The rearrangement links TRBV10-3 to TRBJ2-1; no clear D. The sample here was CD4+ or CD8+ T cells sorted from blood, taken in a trial of the OX40 agonist ivuxolimab. In DNA form, the CDR3 reads TGTGCCATCACTCCTCGCGGCAGTGACAATGAGCAGTTCTTC. Protein sequence: CAITPRGSDNEQFF.